What follows are 31 T cell receptor beta chains derived from one specimen sequenced in a study of T cell repertoires in cytomegalovirus infection. Their target antigens are unknown. In TCRdb, the reads were re-called with MiXCR into one record per CDR3 protein. The sample holds some 920,000 distinct CDR3 sequences; roughly 30% are singletons and the top ten take around an eighth. The sequenced sample was cultured CD8+ T cells from PBMCs, obtained from culture after CMV antigen stimulation. The receptors stem from a human donor in good health (CMV status not recorded). Some clones in this sample may be carry-over from other donors' samples.

This clonotype was detected a few times. J is TRBJ2-5 and V is TRBV7-6, with D tentatively TRBD2 (7 bases). CDR1 is SGHVS, CDR2 FNYEAQ, per germline. The CDR3 consists of 16 residues. Trimming stripped 5 bases from V and 4 bases from J, with 20 bases between. The DNA of the CDR3 is TGTGCCAGCAGCCCCCTTGTAGTCGGGGGGCCAGAGACCCAGTACTTC. It specifies CASSPLVVGGPETQYF.

This clonotype was seen only a few times. The chain recombines TRBV11-2 with TRBJ2-1; D not certain. The V gene lost 1 base and the J gene lost 0 bases, with 13 bases spanning the gap. The CDR3 has 17 residues. Per the germline V gene, CDR1 is SGHAT and CDR2 is FQNNGV. The CDR3 region is CASSLAGGDPSYNEQFF. In DNA, the CDR3 is TGTGCCAGCAGCTTAGCCGGCGGTGATCCCTCCTACAATGAGCAGTTCTTC.

The chain recombines TRBV4-3 with TRBJ2-2, with TRBD1 matching 8 bases. With V trimmed by 3 bases and J by 1 base, 4 bases remained unmatched. The germline gives CDR1 LGHNA, CDR2 YSLEER. CDR3 length equals 16 residues. The CDR3 here is CASSHFGTGNTGELFF. The CDR3 DNA is TGCGCCAGCAGCCATTTCGGGACAGGGAACACCGGGGAGCTGTTTTTT.

The V and J genes are TRBV6-1 and TRBJ2-3, with 8 nucleotides matching TRBD1. Germline V gives CDR1 MNHNS, CDR2 SASEGT. The CDR3 spans 16 residues. Unmatched junction bases numbered 12, after V lost 6 bases and J lost 4 bases. The CDR3 DNA reads as TGTGCCAGCAGCCTACCCCAGGGCAGGGGGCCAGATACGCAGTATTTT. Translation gives CASSLPQGRGPDTQYF.

This clonotype has just a few counts. The rearrangement uses TRBV11-2 and TRBJ2-6; 8 bases line up with TRBD1. After removal of 5 bases from V and 0 bases from J, the junction contained 12 bases not matched to a gene. CDR1 and CDR2 (germline): SGHAT, FQNNGV. The CDR3 spans 19 residues. This chain's CDR3 is CASSQRPGQVISGANVLTF. CDR3 nucleotide sequence: TGTGCCAGCAGCCAACGCCCGGGACAGGTGATCTCTGGGGCCAACGTCCTGACTTTC.

The chain couples TRBV18 to TRBJ2-5; D is unclear. V was pared by 8 bases and J by 3 bases, with 13 bases between. This CDR3 is built from 13 residues. CDR1 and CDR2 (germline): KGHSH, LQKENI. CDR3 in amino acids: CASSPAGEETQYF. CDR3 nucleotide sequence: TGTGCCAGCAGTCCGGCAGGAGAAGAGACCCAGTACTTC. Full variable domain (outside the CDR3, taken from reference TRBV18 and TRBJ2-5): NAGVMQNPRHLVRRRGQEARLRCSPMKGHSHVYWYRQLPEEGLKFMVYLQKENIIDESGMPKERFSAEFPKEGPSILRIQQVVRGDSAAYFCASSPAGEETQYFGPGTRLLVL.

This clonotype was found once. V gene TRBV15 combines with J gene TRBJ2-5; TRBD2 matches at 10 bases. The V and J ends lost 3 bases and 2 bases, in that order; junction bases with no gene match: 6. The CDR3 extends over 16 amino acids. The germline CDR1 and CDR2 sequences are LNHNV and YYDKDF (reference sequence). Written as DNA, the CDR3 is TGTGCCACCAGCAGCGTTCCAGCGGGGGGGCAAGAGACCCAGTACTTC. It is translated as CATSSVPAGGQETQYF.

This clonotype was observed a handful of times. The J gene is TRBJ2-5, the V gene TRBV7-9, with 9 bases aligning to TRBD2. Trimming at V came to 4 bases and at J to 2 bases, leaving 11 bases not matched to a gene. CDR1 SEHNR and CDR2 FQNEAQ come from the germline V gene (reference sequence). The CDR3 has 17 residues. The CDR3 sequence: CASSSTHLAGGQETQYF. CDR3 DNA sequence: TGTGCCAGCAGCTCGACCCATTTGGCGGGGGGGCAAGAGACCCAGTACTTC. Full variable domain (remainder filled in from reference TRBV7-9 and TRBJ2-5): DTGVSQNPRHKITKRGQNVTFRCDPISEHNRLYWYRQTLGQGPEFLTYFQNEAQLEKSRLLSDRFSAERPKGSFSTLEIQRTEQGDSAMYLCASSSTHLAGGQETQYFGPGTRLLVL.

This CDR3 reads CSAGPRGSYTDTQYF. DNA for the CDR3: TGCAGTGCAGGGCCGCGCGGGAGTTACACAGATACGCAGTATTTT. The chain has TRBV20-1 and TRBJ2-3; 7 bases align to TRBD2. CDR3 length: 15 amino acids. Unmatched junction bases numbered 11, after V lost 6 bases and J lost 2 bases. Germline loops: CDR1 DFQATT, CDR2 SNEGSKA (reference sequence).

Many counts were recorded for this clonotype. The rearrangement uses TRBV28 and TRBJ1-3, with 7 positions matching TRBD1. V lost 8 bases, J lost 3 bases, and 7 bases stayed unmatched. Germline values: CDR1 MDHEN, CDR2 SYDVKM. CDR3 length: 14 residues. The CDR3 is CASLDRVFGNTIYF. In nucleotides, the CDR3 is TGTGCCAGCTTAGACAGGGTTTTTGGAAACACCATATATTTT.

The table lists this clonotype with many counts. The chain is built from TRBV28 and TRBJ1-2; the match to TRBD1 covers 8 bases. CDR3 length equals 15 residues. CDR1 and CDR2 from the germline V gene are MDHEN and SYDVKM. The J segment lost 6 bases and the V segment lost 0 bases, leaving 6 bases of the junction unmatched. This chain's CDR3 is CASSLWDRDIHGYTF. The CDR3, as DNA: TGTGCCAGCAGTTTATGGGACAGGGATATTCATGGCTACACCTTC.

There are a few counts of this clonotype. The V and J genes are TRBV7-9 and TRBJ2-3, with 11 bases that match TRBD2. V lost 6 bases to trimming and J lost 2 bases; unmatched junction nucleotides: 7. The CDR3 covers 16 residues. Per the germline V gene, CDR1 is SEHNR and CDR2 is FQNEAQ (reference sequence). The CDR3 DNA reads as TGTGCCAGCAGATCAGGACTAGCGGGTTACACAGATACGCAGTATTTT. Translation gives CASRSGLAGYTDTQYF.

V usage is TRBV27 and J usage is TRBJ1-1, with D possibly TRBD1 on 5 matching bases. The CDR3 runs 13 residues. Trimming removed 7 bases at V and 5 bases at J, with 14 bases between. In germline, CDR1 is MNHEY, CDR2 SMNVEV (reference sequence). In DNA, the CDR3 is TGTGCCAGCACCTCCGGGGGGTGGACTGAAGCTTTCTTT. Residues: CASTSGGWTEAFF.

A word on this clonotype: Since a much larger clone is just one base distant, this may be a read error. The chain carries TRBV6-1 and TRBJ2-3; TRBD1 might be the D (5 bases). V was pared by 2 bases and J by 2 bases, with 8 bases between. The CDR3 extends over 14 amino acids. Germline CDR1 MNHNS, CDR2 SASEGT. The CDR3 region is CASSEIGDTDTQYF. CDR3 DNA: TGTGCCAGCAGTGAAATAGGGGACACAGATACGCAGTATTTT.

The chain combines TRBV20-1 with TRBJ2-7, with 7 positions matching TRBD1. The V gene's germline CDR1 is DFQATT and CDR2 SNEGSKA (reference sequence). The CDR3 length is 16 residues. V lost 6 bases and J lost 2; bases outside the gene matches: 16. The CDR3 sequence: CSATQPPYRGPYEQYV. The CDR3 DNA reads TGCAGTGCCACTCAACCTCCGTACAGGGGCCCCTACGAGCAGTACGTC.

This clonotype was detected a few times. The chain links TRBV28 to TRBJ2-1, with 7 bases lining up with TRBD2. Trimming took 9 bases from V and 8 from J; bases not matched to a gene: 13. Germline V gives CDR1 MDHEN, CDR2 SYDVKM. The CDR3 spans 14 residues. As DNA, the CDR3 is TGTGCCAGTTCAGCGGCCCTGGGGGGGGATGAGCAGTTCTTC. This translates into CASSAALGGDEQFF.

The rearrangement links TRBV6-1 to TRBJ2-5, with D perhaps matching TRBD1 or TRBD2 (5 bases each). The germline V and J ends were trimmed by 8 bases and 6 bases, with 16 bases remaining between them. The CDR3 runs 13 residues. Germline CDR1 reads MNHNS; CDR2 reads SASEGT. The CDR3 loop is CASPGTDKKTQYF. In DNA form, the CDR3 reads TGTGCCAGCCCTGGGACCGACAAGAAGACCCAGTACTTC.

The rearrangement joins TRBV19 to TRBJ2-3; D is undetermined. The CDR3 runs to 13 residues. Germline V gives CDR1 LNHDA, CDR2 SQIVND (reference sequence). Trimming removed 3 bases from V and 0 bases from J, with 4 bases in between. The CDR3 sequence is CASSMLSTDTQYF. In DNA form, the CDR3 reads TGTGCCAGTAGTATGCTAAGCACAGATACGCAGTATTTT. Using reference TRBV19 and TRBJ2-3 for the parts outside the CDR3, the full variable domain is DGGITQSPKYLFRKEGQNVTLSCEQNLNHDAMYWYRQDPGQGLRLIYYSQIVNDFQKGDIAEGYSVSREKKESFPLTVTSAQKNPTAFYLCASSMLSTDTQYFGPGTRLTVL.

The table lists this clonotype with a count of one. This chain joins TRBV27 and TRBJ2-1; a possible D gene is TRBD1 (5 bases). The CDR3 has 14 residues. Germline CDR1 and CDR2: MNHEY and SMNVEV (reference sequence). Deletions cut 2 bases from V and 6 bases from J, with 11 bases between. The CDR3 sequence: CASSLIPRANEQFF. CDR3 nucleotide sequence: TGTGCCAGCAGTTTAATCCCCAGGGCCAATGAGCAGTTCTTC.

Comments on this clonotype: A clone one base away is much larger, so this may be a read error. V gene TRBV6-2 or TRBV6-3 combines with J gene TRBJ2-6; D gene unclear. Trimming cost V 5 bases and J 0 bases, with 8 bases left between them. The length of the CDR3 is 15 residues. Per germline, CDR1 MNHEY and CDR2 SVGEGT. The CDR3 nucleotides are TGTGCCAGCAGTAACCCAGACTCTGGGGCCAACGTCCTGACTTTC. It codes for CASSNPDSGANVLTF.

A few counts support this clonotype. V and J are TRBV27 and TRBJ2-4; 8 bases agree with TRBD1. From germline, CDR1 is MNHEY and CDR2 SMNVEV (reference sequence). The CDR3 sequence is 15 residues long. V was pared by 2 bases and J by 8 bases, with 8 bases of the junction left unmatched. This CDR3 reads CASSLIGQGRHIQYF. The CDR3, as DNA: TGTGCCAGCAGTTTAATCGGACAGGGAAGACACATTCAGTACTTC.

In its sample, this clonotype was seen a few times. This sequence joins TRBV6-2 or TRBV6-3 and TRBJ1-1, with unresolved D. Trimming cost V 3 bases and J 5 bases, with 10 bases left between them. Germline V gene data show CDR1 as MNHEY and CDR2 as SVGEGT. The CDR3 runs 13 residues. CDR3 sequence reads: CASSYLGRTEAFF. The CDR3 bases are TGTGCCAGCAGTTATTTAGGGAGGACTGAAGCTTTCTTT.

The rearrangement uses TRBV7-9 and TRBJ2-6; D possibly uses TRBD1 or TRBD2 (5 bases each). The CDR3 is made up of 18 amino acids. Trimming pared 2 bases from V and 0 bases from J, leaving 14 bases between. CDR1 SEHNR and CDR2 FQNEAQ come from the germline V gene (reference sequence). The CDR3 spells CASSLSGWGNSGANVLTF. CDR3 nucleotide sequence: TGTGCCAGCAGCTTATCGGGGTGGGGGAACTCTGGGGCCAACGTCCTGACTTTC.

The V call is TRBV6-1, the J call TRBJ2-1, with D possibly being TRBD1 (6 bases). Trimming took 7 bases from V and 9 from J, leaving 13 bases between them. Per germline, CDR1 MNHNS and CDR2 SASEGT. The length of the CDR3 is 12 residues. This CDR3 is CASTGQIGEQFF. The DNA for the CDR3 is TGTGCCAGCACCGGACAGATTGGTGAGCAGTTCTTC.

The rearrangement uses TRBV19 and TRBJ2-2; 7 bases are a match to TRBD1. After removal of 5 bases from V and 7 bases from J, the junction contained 7 bases not matched to a gene. Germline V lookup: CDR1 LNHDA, CDR2 SQIVND (reference sequence). The CDR3 totals 14 residues. CDR3 sequence reads: CASSDDRAGGELFF. The CDR3 DNA follows: TGTGCCAGTAGTGATGACAGGGCTGGCGGGGAGCTGTTTTTT. The full variable domain, its missing parts supplied by reference TRBV19 and TRBJ2-2, is DGGITQSPKYLFRKEGQNVTLSCEQNLNHDAMYWYRQDPGQGLRLIYYSQIVNDFQKGDIAEGYSVSREKKESFPLTVTSAQKNPTAFYLCASSDDRAGGELFFGEGSRLTVL.

This clonotype was counted between two and nine times. V gene TRBV24-1 combines with J gene TRBJ1-5; D perhaps matches TRBD1 (5 bases). The CDR3 extends over 15 amino acids. The V end was cut by 0 bases, the J end by 5 bases, with 10 bases between. Per the germline V gene, CDR1 is KGHDR and CDR2 is SFDVKD. The CDR3 reads CATSDLDSPDQPQHF. The CDR3 DNA follows: TGTGCCACCAGTGATTTGGACAGTCCAGATCAGCCCCAGCATTTT.

This clonotype turned up a few times. The rearrangement joins TRBV6-2 or TRBV6-3 to TRBJ2-3; TRBD2 matches 12 bases. The CDR3 has 18 amino acids. Germline trimming cut 2 bases from V and 2 bases from J; bases unmatched to any gene: 8. CDR1 MNHEY and CDR2 SVGEGT come from the germline V gene. The CDR3 protein is CASSYPPLAGGPTDTQYF. CDR3 bases: TGTGCCAGCAGTTACCCACCGCTAGCGGGGGGGCCCACAGATACGCAGTATTTT.

The chain joins TRBV6-1 to TRBJ2-3, with 12 bases that match TRBD2. CDR1 and CDR2 (germline): MNHNS, SASEGT. This CDR3 comprises 15 residues. With 6 bases clipped from V and 0 bases from J, the junction kept 1 base outside the gene matches. CDR3 in amino acids: CASRGLAGSTDTQYF. DNA of the CDR3: TGTGCCAGCAGGGGACTAGCGGGTAGCACAGATACGCAGTATTTT.

There are a few counts of this clonotype. The rearrangement uses TRBV4-1 and TRBJ1-6; D perhaps matches TRBD1 (5 bases). The CDR3 sequence is 16 residues long. Germline CDR1 and CDR2: MGHRA and YSYEKL. V lost 1 base and J 8 bases, leaving 15 bases between the germline ends. This CDR3 reads CASSQGLTVEYSPLHF. The CDR3 coding sequence is TGCGCCAGCAGCCAAGGCCTGACAGTGGAGTATTCACCCCTCCACTTT.

The rearrangement links TRBV19 to TRBJ2-2; 10 bases match TRBD2. The V and J ends lost 5 bases and 4 bases, in that order; junction bases with no gene match: 7. Germline V gene data show CDR1 as LNHDA and CDR2 as SQIVND (reference sequence). This CDR3 has 16 residues. CDR3 sequence (DNA): TGTGCCAGTAGTGTCAGCGGGGGGGCCGCCACCGGGGAGCTGTTTTTT. Residues: CASSVSGGAATGELFF.

The chain joins TRBV2 to TRBJ2-2, with a tentative D call TRBD1 (5 bases). The CDR3 is 19 residues long. Germline loops: CDR1 SNHLY, CDR2 FYNNEI. V lost 5 bases and J 0 bases, leaving 22 bases between the germline ends. CDR3 protein: CASSSEIRSGIANTGELFF. The CDR3, as DNA: TGTGCCAGCAGTTCCGAAATTAGATCAGGGATCGCGAACACCGGGGAGCTGTTTTTT. The whole variable domain, filled in from reference TRBV2 and TRBJ2-2, reads EPEVTQTPSHQVTQMGQEVILRCVPISNHLYFYWYRQILGQKVEFLVSFYNNEISEKSEIFDDQFSVERPDGSNFTLKIRSTKLEDSAMYFCASSSEIRSGIANTGELFFGEGSRLTVL.